The entry below describes one T cell receptor (beta chain). From the germline J gene comes the end of the CDR3, since the read stops 3 residues before it. Sequencing used immunoSEQ multiplex PCR; TCRdb keeps in-frame clones, though not all of them. This listing includes some 31,000 clones. The sample originates from a study of T cells in women clearing cervical HPV infection. Per the germline V gene, CDR1 is SNHLY and CDR2 is FYNNEI. The CDR3 runs 11 residues. The V and J ends lost 11 bases and 3 bases, in that order; junction bases with no gene match: 0. Sequencing was performed on blood buffy coat. The J gene is TRBJ2-7, the V gene TRBV2; 11 bases map to TRBD2. This sequence originates from a woman between 18 and 75 years old with a cervical HPV16 infection that either progressed to CIN3+ or cleared (not recorded which). Incomplete CDR3 DNA: TGTGCCGGGACTAGCGGCTACGAG. This codes for CAGTSGYE. The full CDR3 protein is CAGTSGYEQYF.